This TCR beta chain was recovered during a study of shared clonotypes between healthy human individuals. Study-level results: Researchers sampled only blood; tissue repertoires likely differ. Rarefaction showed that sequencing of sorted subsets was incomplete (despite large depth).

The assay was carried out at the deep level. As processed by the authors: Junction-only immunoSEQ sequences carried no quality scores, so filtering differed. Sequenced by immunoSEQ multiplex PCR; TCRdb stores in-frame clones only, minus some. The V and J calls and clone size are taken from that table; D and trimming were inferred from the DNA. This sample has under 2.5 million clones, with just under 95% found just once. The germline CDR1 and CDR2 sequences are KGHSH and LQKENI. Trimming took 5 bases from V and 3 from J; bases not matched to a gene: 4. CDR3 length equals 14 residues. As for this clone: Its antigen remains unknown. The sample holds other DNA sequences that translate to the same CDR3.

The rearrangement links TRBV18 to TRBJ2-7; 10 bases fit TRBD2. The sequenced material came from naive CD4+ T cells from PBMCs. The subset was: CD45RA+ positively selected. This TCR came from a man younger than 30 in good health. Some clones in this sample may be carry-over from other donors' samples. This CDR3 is CASSRAGGSYEQYF. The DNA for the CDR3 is TGTGCCAGCTCAAGAGCGGGAGGGAGCTACGAGCAGTACTTC. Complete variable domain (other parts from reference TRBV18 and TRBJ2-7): NAGVMQNPRHLVRRRGQEARLRCSPMKGHSHVYWYRQLPEEGLKFMVYLQKENIIDESGMPKERFSAEFPKEGPSILRIQQVVRGDSAAYFCASSRAGGSYEQYFGPGTRLTVT.